This T cell receptor beta chain was retrieved from a study of T cells in localized non-small cell lung cancer. V was clipped by 6 bases and J by 5 bases; unmatched bases: 5. Germline CDR1 reads MNHNS; CDR2 reads SASEGT. The CDR3 length is 14 residues. Concerning this clone: Its antigen is undetermined.

Study-wide findings and caveats: Blood T cell density predicted longer survival; adjacent-lung clonality, shorter.

This table comes from immunoSEQ multiplex PCR, and its TCRdb copy is limited to in-frame clones, with some not included. The sample has 50,000 or so clones; around 81% are singletons. This clonotype was obtained from a female donor at least 60 years old with stage II squamous cell lung carcinoma. The material sequenced was peripheral blood, taken before any cancer treatment. The V call is TRBV6-1, the J call TRBJ2-5, with 11 bases matching TRBD2. CDR3 region: CASRELAGVETQYF. In DNA, the CDR3 is TGTGCCAGCAGGGAACTAGCGGGGGTTGAGACCCAGTACTTC.